Listed here is a single T cell receptor (beta chain). The antigen it recognizes is unknown. Base-call qualities are not available, and no considerably larger clone is one nucleotide away. Other DNA sequences in this sample translate to the same CDR3. The data stem from a study of shared clonotypes between healthy human individuals (dated by TCRdb to 2020 to 2022). With respect to the entire study: A couple of women and a few men aged 18 to 49 years were included in the cohort. For each donor, CD4 naive and CD4 memory were each given three plates, CD8 naive was given two plates, and CD8 memory was given one plate. To estimate repertoire size and how much clonotype sharing occurs between individuals, the study deeply sequenced the blood TCR repertoires of a handful of healthy adults. To increase sequencing depth and limit assay-specific biases, TCR repertoire library preparation and sequencing were carried out by different laboratories using diverse techniques. Each donor's leukapheresis produced roughly between about 0.9 and 9.5 billion PBMCs.

Healthy HIV-negative adults with no recently reported acute infections or vaccinations were included as donors. All donors were Caucasian adults living in Nashville, Tennessee, USA. CD4+ T cells were enriched by magnetic negative selection; naive cells were then positively selected on CD45RA, and the negative fraction formed the memory subset. After blood collection by leukapheresis, PBMCs were isolated using Ficoll-Histopaque density gradient centrifugation and then cryopreserved in the vapor phase of liquid nitrogen. Purity and quantity of every magnetically sorted T cell population were checked by analytical flow cytometry. Genomic DNA was isolated from each sorted fraction and quantified by UV absorbance on a Nanodrop 2000c. Broader findings and caveats from the paper: Incomplete sequencing was indicated by rarefaction of sorted-subset datasets, despite the large sequencing depth. Pairwise subsampling indicated that sequencing depth was expected to affect the degree of clonotype sharing among donors. Estimated clonotype richness was generally larger for naive than for memory subsets. Sampling was limited to blood, and TCR repertoires in tissue likely differ from TCR repertoires in blood. Across a handful of donors, roughly 5.4% of naive CD4, roughly 3.5% of naive CD8, about 2.3% of memory CD4, and roughly 0.4% of memory CD8 clonotypes were shared. Because the study included only a small number of donors, the genetic and exposure-history diversity represented was limited. Compared with non-shared clonotypes, clonotypes shared by all four sorted-subset donors had higher generation probabilities.

Using the deep immunoSEQ assay, multiplex PCR amplified TCR CDR3 regions from genomic DNA. Extracted genomic DNA from each cell subset was spread evenly across all wells of several immunoSEQ 96-well plates, with each plate serving as a replicate. For sorted subsets, roughly 0.2 ug genomic DNA, equal to 25,000 to 35,000 T cell genomes, was loaded into each replicate PCR. The purified libraries were quantified using a Qubit 3.0 fluorometer, sized with a Bioanalyzer 2100, and then quantified again using the KAPA Library Quantification kit. Each immunoSEQ 96-well plate was sequenced on its own single-read 150-cycle Illumina NextSeq 550 flow cell. As for the authors' bioinformatics: Because the immunoSEQ output held only junctional sequences and lacked quality scores, the filtering could not match the filtering applied to full-length reads. To assign V/J genes and CDR3, sequences were annotated using PyIR, a Python wrapper for IgBLAST v1.9, with IMGT germline references. Reads were filtered out if the reads had weak V/J assignments (E-value above 1e-6), no CDR3, stop codons, out-of-frame junctions, or ambiguous translated residues. V3J clonotypes were defined as sequences sharing an identical inferred V gene, J gene, and CDR3 amino acid sequence. To compute the percentage overlap between repertoires, the number of shared unique clonotypes was divided by the size of the smaller repertoire. RTK rarefaction, the Chao1 estimator, and Recon v2.1 estimates of unobserved clonotypes were used to assess repertoire richness. Generation probabilities were computed with OLGA for all TCRbeta clonotypes obtained by the gDNA method from several donors. In its TCRdb copy, this immuneACCESS table keeps in-frame sequences only and misses some clones. Where compared with another copy, unresolved V genes explain less than half of these, and the others have no known cause. The V and J calls and clone size were taken over from that table, and D and trimming were inferred from the DNA. Within this sample are a few million clones, with about 92% of them counted one time only. Of the sample, 0.13% to 0.15% falls within the top ten clones.

V loses 0 bases at its end and J loses 3 bases; junction bases beyond the gene matches: 3. The CDR3 sequence holds 16 residues, the cysteine and phenylalanine included. The DNA shown is the 48-base CDR3, in frame from base 1. The germline V gene gives CDR1 as LGHNA and CDR2 as YSLEER. The TCR comes from a man younger than 30 in good health. Sequencing was performed on naive CD4+ T cells sorted from blood. According to the study, the label for this sample's cell subset or site signals: CD45RA+ positively selected. The rearrangement joined TRBV4-3 to TRBJ2-7, with 12 bases matching TRBD2. The sequence in DNA is TGCGCCAGCAGCCAAGATTCGACTAGCGGGAGCTACGAGCAGTACTTC. Translated, it gives CASSQDSTSGSYEQYF.